This TCR beta chain is from a study of cytomegalovirus exposure and HLA in healthy donors. Background on the study: Findings of an earlier analysis included under 140 million unique TCR beta sequences from 180 million or so T cells. HLA-typed donors were the source of roughly 85 million unique TCRs held in an early data release. Among around 400 genotyped donors, around 81% fell in the Caucasian-associated ancestry cluster. Study-level points and caveats: For presence/absence analyses, sequencing depth was assumed to be roughly uniform across donors.

Comments on this clone: Its antigen is as yet unknown.

The PCR made use of 60 Vbeta and 13 Jbeta primers. Some clones are missing from TCRdb's copy, which holds only in-frame ones; the method was immunoSEQ multiplex PCR. The sample has around 45,000 clones, and its top ten clones hold approximately 1.7%. CDR1 is MDHEN, CDR2 SYDVKM, per germline. V lost 6 bases and J lost 5; bases outside the gene matches: 6. CDR3 length: 13 residues. Sequenced: PBMCs. The chain has TRBV28 and TRBJ2-5, with 7 bases fitting TRBD1. This TCR derives from a woman in her twenties or thirties in good health and CMV-seronegative. CDR3 sequence: CASSQDRRETQYF. The CDR3 DNA reads as TGTGCCAGCAGCCAGGACAGGAGGGAGACCCAGTACTTC. The full variable domain, rest sourced from reference TRBV28 and TRBJ2-5, is DVKVTQSSRYLVKRTGEKVFLECVQDMDHENMFWYRQDPGLGLRLIYFSYDVKMKEKGDIPEGYSVSREKKERFSLILESASTNQTSMYLCASSQDRRETQYFGPGTRLLVL.